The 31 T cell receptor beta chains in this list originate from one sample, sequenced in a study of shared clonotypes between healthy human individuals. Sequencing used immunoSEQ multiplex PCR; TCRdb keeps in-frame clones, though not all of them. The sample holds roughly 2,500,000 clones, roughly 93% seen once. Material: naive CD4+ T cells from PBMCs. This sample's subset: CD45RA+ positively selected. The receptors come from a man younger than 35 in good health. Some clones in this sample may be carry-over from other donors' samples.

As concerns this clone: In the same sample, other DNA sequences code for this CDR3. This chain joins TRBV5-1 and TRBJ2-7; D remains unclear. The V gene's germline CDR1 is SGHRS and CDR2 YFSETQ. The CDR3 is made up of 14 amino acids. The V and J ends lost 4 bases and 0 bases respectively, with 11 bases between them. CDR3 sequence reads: CASSPRTVSYEQYF. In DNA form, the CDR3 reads TGCGCCAGCAGCCCGCGGACCGTCTCCTACGAGCAGTACTTC.

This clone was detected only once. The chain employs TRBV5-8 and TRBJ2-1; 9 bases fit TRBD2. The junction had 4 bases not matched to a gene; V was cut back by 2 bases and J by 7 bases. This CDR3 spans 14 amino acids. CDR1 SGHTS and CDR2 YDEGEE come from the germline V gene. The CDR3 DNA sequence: TGTGCCAGCAGCTTTAGCGGGAGCAGAAATGAGCAGTTCTTC. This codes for CASSFSGSRNEQFF.

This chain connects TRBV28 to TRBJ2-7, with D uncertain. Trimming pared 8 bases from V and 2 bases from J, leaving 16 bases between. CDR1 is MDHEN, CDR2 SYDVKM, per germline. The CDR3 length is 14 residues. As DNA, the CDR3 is TGTGCCAGCCTCTCGTCGGAGAGCCCCTACGAGCAGTACTTC. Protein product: CASLSSESPYEQYF.

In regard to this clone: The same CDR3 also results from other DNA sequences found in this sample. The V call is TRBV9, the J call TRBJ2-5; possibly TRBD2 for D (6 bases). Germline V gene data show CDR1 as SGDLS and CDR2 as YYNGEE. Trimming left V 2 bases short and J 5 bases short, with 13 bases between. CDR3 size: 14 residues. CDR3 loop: CASSVGGGGETQYF. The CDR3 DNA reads TGTGCCAGCAGCGTCGGGGGAGGAGGTGAGACCCAGTACTTC.

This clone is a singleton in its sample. This CDR3 reads CASSLSGRGSYNEQFF. CDR3 in DNA: TGTGCCAGCAGCTTAAGCGGGAGGGGCTCCTACAATGAGCAGTTCTTC. J is TRBJ2-1 and V is TRBV7-2; 10 bases agree with TRBD2. Per the germline V gene, CDR1 is SGHTA and CDR2 is FQGNSA. The CDR3 spans 16 residues. Germline trimming cut 2 bases from V and 0 bases from J; bases unmatched to any gene: 1.

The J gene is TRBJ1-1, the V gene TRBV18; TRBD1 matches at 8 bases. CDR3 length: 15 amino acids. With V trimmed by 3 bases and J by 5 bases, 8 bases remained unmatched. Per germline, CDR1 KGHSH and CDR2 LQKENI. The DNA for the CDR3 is TGTGCCAGCTCACCCGCCGACAGGGGAGGGACTGAAGCTTTCTTT. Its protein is CASSPADRGGTEAFF.

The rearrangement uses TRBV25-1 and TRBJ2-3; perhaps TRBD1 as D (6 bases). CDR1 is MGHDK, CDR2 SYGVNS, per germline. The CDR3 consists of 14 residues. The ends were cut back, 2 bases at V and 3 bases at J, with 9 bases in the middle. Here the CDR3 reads CASSEPTGTDTQYF. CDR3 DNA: TGTGCCAGCAGTGAACCAACAGGGACAGATACGCAGTATTTT. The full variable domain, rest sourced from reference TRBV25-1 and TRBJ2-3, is EADIYQTPRYLVIGTGKKITLECSQTMGHDKMYWYQQDPGMELHLIHYSYGVNSTEKGDLSSESTVSRIRTEHFPLTLESARPSHTSQYLCASSEPTGTDTQYFGPGTRLTVL.

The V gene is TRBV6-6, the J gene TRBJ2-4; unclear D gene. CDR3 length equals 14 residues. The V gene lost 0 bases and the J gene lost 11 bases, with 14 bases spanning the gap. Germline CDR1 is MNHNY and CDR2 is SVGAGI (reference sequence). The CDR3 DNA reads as TGTGCCAGCAGTTACTCGAAGGCGTCGGGCTTTCAGTACTTC. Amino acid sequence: CASSYSKASGFQYF.

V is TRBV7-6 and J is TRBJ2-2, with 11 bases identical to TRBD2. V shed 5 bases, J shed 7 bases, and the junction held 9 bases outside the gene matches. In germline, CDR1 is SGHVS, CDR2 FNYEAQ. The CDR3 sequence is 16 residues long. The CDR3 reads CASSILAGVTVGELFF. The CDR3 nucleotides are TGTGCCAGCAGCATACTAGCGGGAGTTACGGTCGGGGAGCTGTTTTTT.

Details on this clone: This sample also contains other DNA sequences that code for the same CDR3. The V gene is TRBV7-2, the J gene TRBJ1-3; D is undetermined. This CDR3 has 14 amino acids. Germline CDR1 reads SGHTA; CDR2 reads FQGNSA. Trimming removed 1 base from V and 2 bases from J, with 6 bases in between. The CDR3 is CASSLGTAGNTIYF. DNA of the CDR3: TGTGCCAGCAGCTTAGGGACGGCTGGAAACACCATATATTTT.

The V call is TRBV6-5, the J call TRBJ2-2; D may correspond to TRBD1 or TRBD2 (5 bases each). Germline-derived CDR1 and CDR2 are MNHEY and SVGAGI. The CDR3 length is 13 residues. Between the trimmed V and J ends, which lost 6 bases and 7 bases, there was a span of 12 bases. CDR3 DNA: TGTGCCAGCAGATCACGAGGGGACGGGGAGCTGTTTTTT. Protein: CASRSRGDGELFF.

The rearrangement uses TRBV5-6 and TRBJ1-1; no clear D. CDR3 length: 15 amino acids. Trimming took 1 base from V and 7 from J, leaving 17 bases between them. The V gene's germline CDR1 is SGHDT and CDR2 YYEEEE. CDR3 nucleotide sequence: TGTGCCAGCAGCTTGAGGGTAGTCTGGCCGGGTGAAGCTTTCTTT. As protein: CASSLRVVWPGEAFF. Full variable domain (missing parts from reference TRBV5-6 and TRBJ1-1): DAGVTQSPTHLIKTRGQQVTLRCSPKSGHDTVSWYQQALGQGPQFIFQYYEEEERQRGNFPDRFSGHQFPNYSSELNVNALLLGDSALYLCASSLRVVWPGEAFFGQGTRLTVV.

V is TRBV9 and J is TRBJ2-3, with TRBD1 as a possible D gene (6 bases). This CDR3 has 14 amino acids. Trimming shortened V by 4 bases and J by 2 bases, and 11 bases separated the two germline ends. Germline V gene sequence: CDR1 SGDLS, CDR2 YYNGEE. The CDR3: CASSPRGITDTQYF. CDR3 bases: TGTGCCAGCAGCCCGAGGGGGATCACAGATACGCAGTATTTT.

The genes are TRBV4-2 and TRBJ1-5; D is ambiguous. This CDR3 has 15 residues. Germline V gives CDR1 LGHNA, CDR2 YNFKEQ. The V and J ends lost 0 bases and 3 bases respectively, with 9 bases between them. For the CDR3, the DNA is TGTGCCAGCAGCCAAGAGGGAGGGTTCAATCAGCCCCAGCATTTT. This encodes CASSQEGGFNQPQHF.

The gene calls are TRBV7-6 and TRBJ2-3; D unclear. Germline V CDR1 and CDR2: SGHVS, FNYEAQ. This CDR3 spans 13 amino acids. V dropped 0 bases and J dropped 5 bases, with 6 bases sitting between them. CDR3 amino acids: CASSLARGDTQYF. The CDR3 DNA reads TGTGCCAGCAGCTTAGCTCGAGGAGATACGCAGTATTTT. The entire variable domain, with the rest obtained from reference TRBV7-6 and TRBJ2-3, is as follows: GAGVSQSPRYKVTKRGQDVALRCDPISGHVSLYWYRQALGQGPEFLTYFNYEAQQDKSGLPNDRFSAERPEGSISTLTIQRTEQRDSAMYRCASSLARGDTQYFGPGTRLTVL.

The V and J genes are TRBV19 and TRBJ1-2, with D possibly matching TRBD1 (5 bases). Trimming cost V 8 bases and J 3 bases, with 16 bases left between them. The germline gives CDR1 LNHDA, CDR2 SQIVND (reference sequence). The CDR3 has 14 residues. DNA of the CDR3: TGTGCCAGTGTAAGTGGGGCGATTGACTATGGCTACACCTTC. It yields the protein CASVSGAIDYGYTF.

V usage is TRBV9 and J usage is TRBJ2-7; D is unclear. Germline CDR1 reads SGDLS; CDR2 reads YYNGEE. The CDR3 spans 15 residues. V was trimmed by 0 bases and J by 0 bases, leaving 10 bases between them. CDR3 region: CASSVGRSDSYEQYF. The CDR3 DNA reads TGTGCCAGCAGCGTAGGGCGATCCGACTCCTACGAGCAGTACTTC.

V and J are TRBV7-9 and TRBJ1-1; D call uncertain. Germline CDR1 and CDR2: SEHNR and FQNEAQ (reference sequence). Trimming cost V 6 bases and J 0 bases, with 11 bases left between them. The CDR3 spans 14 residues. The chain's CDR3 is CASRHRNLNTEAFF. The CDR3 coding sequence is TGTGCCAGCAGACACAGAAACTTGAACACTGAAGCTTTCTTT. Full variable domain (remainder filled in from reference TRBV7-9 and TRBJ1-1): DTGVSQNPRHKITKRGQNVTFRCDPISEHNRLYWYRQTLGQGPEFLTYFQNEAQLEKSRLLSDRFSAERPKGSFSTLEIQRTEQGDSAMYLCASRHRNLNTEAFFGQGTRLTVV.

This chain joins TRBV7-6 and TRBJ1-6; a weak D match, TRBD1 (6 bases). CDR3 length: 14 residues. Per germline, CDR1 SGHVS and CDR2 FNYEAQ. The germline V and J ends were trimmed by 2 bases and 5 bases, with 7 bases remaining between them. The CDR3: CASSLSGDNSPLHF. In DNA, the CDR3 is TGTGCCAGCAGCTTATCAGGGGATAATTCACCCCTCCACTTT.

The CDR3 sequence is CASSPSSGLAGAVEQYF. The CDR3 nucleotides read TGTGCCAGCAGCCCATCCTCGGGACTAGCGGGAGCGGTCGAGCAGTACTTC. The chain joins TRBV9 to TRBJ2-7; 14 bases map to TRBD2. Germline lookup yields CDR1 SGDLS and CDR2 YYNGEE. J was trimmed by 6 bases and V by 4 bases; bases with no gene match: 12. The CDR3 length is 17 residues.

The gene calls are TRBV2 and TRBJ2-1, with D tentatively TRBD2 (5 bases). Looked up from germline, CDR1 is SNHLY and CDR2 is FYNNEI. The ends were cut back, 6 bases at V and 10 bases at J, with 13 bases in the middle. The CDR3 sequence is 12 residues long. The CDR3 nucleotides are TGTGCCAGCAGCTTACTAGGCCCAGAGCAGTTCTTC. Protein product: CASSLLGPEQFF.

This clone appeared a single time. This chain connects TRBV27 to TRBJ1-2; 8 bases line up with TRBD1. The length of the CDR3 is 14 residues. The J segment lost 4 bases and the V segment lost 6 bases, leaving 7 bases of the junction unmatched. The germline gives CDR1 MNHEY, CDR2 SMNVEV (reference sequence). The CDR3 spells CASSSPGQVYGYTF. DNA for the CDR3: TGTGCCAGCAGCTCTCCGGGACAGGTCTATGGCTACACCTTC.

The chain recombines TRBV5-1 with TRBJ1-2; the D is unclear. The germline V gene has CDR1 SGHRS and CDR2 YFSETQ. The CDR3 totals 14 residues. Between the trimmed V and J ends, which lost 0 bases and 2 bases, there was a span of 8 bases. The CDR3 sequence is CASSLAVQNYGYTF. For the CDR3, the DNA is TGCGCCAGCAGCTTGGCCGTACAGAACTATGGCTACACCTTC.

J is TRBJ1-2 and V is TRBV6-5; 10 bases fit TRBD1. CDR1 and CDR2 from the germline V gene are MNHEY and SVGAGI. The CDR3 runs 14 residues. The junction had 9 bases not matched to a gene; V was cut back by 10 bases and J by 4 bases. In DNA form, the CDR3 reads TGTGCCACCAGATGGGGACAGGGGCCCTATGGCTACACCTTC. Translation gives CATRWGQGPYGYTF.

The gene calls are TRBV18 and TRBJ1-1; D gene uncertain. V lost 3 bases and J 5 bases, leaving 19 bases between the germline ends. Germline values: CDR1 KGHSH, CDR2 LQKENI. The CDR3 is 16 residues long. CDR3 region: CASSPPMGLERTEAFF. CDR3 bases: TGTGCCAGCTCACCGCCTATGGGGTTGGAAAGAACTGAAGCTTTCTTT.

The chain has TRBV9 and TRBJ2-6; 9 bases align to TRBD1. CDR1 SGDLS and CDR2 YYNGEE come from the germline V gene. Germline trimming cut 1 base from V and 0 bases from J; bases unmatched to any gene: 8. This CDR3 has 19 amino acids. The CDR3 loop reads CASSVWTGAPFSGANVLTF. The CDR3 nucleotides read TGTGCCAGCAGCGTATGGACAGGGGCCCCCTTCTCTGGGGCCAACGTCCTGACTTTC.

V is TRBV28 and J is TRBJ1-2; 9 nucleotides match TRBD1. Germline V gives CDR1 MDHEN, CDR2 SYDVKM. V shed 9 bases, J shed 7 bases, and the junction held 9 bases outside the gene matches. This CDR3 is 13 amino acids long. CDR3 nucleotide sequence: TGTGCCAGTATTAGCGGGACAGGGCGTGGCTACACCTTC. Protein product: CASISGTGRGYTF.

The CDR3 nucleotides read TGCGCCAGCATGCCAGGGTCAGCATCCTACAATGAGCAGTTCTTC. Translating gives CASMPGSASYNEQFF. The genes are TRBV5-1 and TRBJ2-1; the D gene is possibly TRBD1 (5 bases). With 6 bases removed from V and 1 base from J, the gap between germline ends came to 14 bases. This CDR3 has 15 amino acids. Per the germline V gene, CDR1 is SGHRS and CDR2 is YFSETQ.

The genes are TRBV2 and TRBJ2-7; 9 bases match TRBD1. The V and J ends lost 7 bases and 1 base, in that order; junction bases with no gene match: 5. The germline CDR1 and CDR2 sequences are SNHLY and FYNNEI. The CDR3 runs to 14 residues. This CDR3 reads CASNWDRASYEQYF. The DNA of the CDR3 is TGTGCCAGCAACTGGGACAGGGCTTCCTACGAGCAGTACTTC.

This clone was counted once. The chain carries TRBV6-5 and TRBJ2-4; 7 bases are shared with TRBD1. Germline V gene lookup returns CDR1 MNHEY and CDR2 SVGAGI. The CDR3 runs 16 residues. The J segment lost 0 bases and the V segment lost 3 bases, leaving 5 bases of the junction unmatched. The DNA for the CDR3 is TGTGCCAGCAGTTATGGACAGGCGGTAGCCAAAAACATTCAGTACTTC. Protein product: CASSYGQAVAKNIQYF.

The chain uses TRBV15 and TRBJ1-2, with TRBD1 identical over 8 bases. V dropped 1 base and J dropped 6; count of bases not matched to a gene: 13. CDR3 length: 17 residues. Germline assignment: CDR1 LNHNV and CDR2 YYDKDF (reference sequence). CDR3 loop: CATSRAYASGGGDGYTF. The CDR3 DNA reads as TGTGCCACCAGCAGAGCCTATGCTTCAGGGGGCGGAGATGGCTACACCTTC.